The entry that follows covers one T cell receptor beta chain sequence. Its antigen is unknown. The CDR3 runs to 13 residues. Germline loops: CDR1 SGHRS, CDR2 YFSETQ. Trimming cost V 3 bases and J 6 bases, with 10 bases left between them. This PCR relied on a set of 60 Vbeta primers and 13 Jbeta primers. The repertoire was sequenced with immunoSEQ multiplex PCR; TCRdb's copy has only in-frame clones and lacks some. In the table there are about 140,000 clones, 80% of which are singletons. These data belong to a study of cytomegalovirus exposure and HLA in healthy donors. Broader study findings: Certain indistinguishable V segments, among them TRBV6-2 and TRBV6-3, were excluded. TCR beta V segments were, for the most part, productive about 87% or about 30% of the time in an earlier analysis.

Sequencing was carried out using PBMCs. V usage is TRBV5-1 and J usage is TRBJ2-1; no definite D call. This receptor was obtained from a man aged 45-65 years in good health and CMV-seronegative. DNA for the CDR3: TGCGCCAGCAGCTCTGAATACAGCAATGAGCAGTTCTTC. Translation: CASSSEYSNEQFF.